The 23 T cell receptor beta chains listed next were all sequenced from one sample in a study of blood T cells in healthy people across ages. It was with a sample-barcoded 5' primer and a J-beta primer mix that a second PCR of about 6 to 12 cycles was run. TCRdb used MiXCR to reprocess the 5' RACE reads, holding one entry per CDR3 protein. The sample has around 970,000 distinct CDR3 sequences; about 51% are singletons. Sequencing was carried out using blood. The receptors derive from an older woman in good health.

The chain combines TRBV29-1 with TRBJ2-7; 9 nucleotides align to TRBD2. The CDR3 has 15 amino acids. Looked up from germline, CDR1 is SQVTM and CDR2 is ANQGSEA. The trim removed 5 bases at V and 2 bases at J, leaving 10 bases unmatched. In nucleotides, the CDR3 is TGCAGCGTTTGGGGTAGCGGGAGAGGTACCTACGAGCAGTACTTC. Residues: CSVWGSGRGTYEQYF.

This sequence joins TRBV28 and TRBJ2-7; TRBD2 aligns across 11 bases. The CDR3 covers 18 residues. Germline-derived CDR1 and CDR2 are MDHEN and SYDVKM. Germline trimming cut 2 bases from V and 2 bases from J; bases unmatched to any gene: 11. The DNA of the CDR3 is TGTGCCAGCAGTTTAGCCCTCCGACTAGCGGGGTCAACCTACGAGCAGTACTTC. The encoded protein is CASSLALRLAGSTYEQYF.

V and J are TRBV29-1 and TRBJ2-4; tentatively, D is TRBD1 or TRBD2 (5 bases each). The CDR3 is 12 amino acids. Trimming cost V 0 bases and J 7 bases, with 7 bases left between them. Germline V CDR1 and CDR2: SQVTM, ANQGSEA. This CDR3 reads CSVEDWGNIQYF. CDR3 in DNA: TGCAGCGTTGAAGATTGGGGGAACATTCAGTACTTC.

CDR3 amino acids: CASSATRPSGDSYEQYF. In DNA form, the CDR3 reads TGTGCCAGCAGCGCCACCCGACCTAGCGGGGACTCCTACGAGCAGTACTTC. The chain links TRBV11-2 to TRBJ2-7; 9 bases agree with TRBD2. V was pared by 5 bases and J by 0 bases, with 11 bases of the junction left unmatched. The CDR3 has 17 residues. Germline V gene lookup returns CDR1 SGHAT and CDR2 FQNNGV.

The chain links TRBV4-1 to TRBJ2-1, with 7 bases fitting TRBD2. The CDR3 totals 17 residues. V was pared by 0 bases and J by 4 bases, with 9 bases of the junction left unmatched. CDR1 is MGHRA and CDR2 is YSYEKL in the germline V gene. This CDR3 is CASSQDREVSFYNEQFF. The DNA for the CDR3 is TGCGCCAGCAGCCAAGATCGGGAGGTCTCCTTTTACAATGAGCAGTTCTTC.

This clonotype was counted only a few times. The chain carries TRBV19 and TRBJ2-1; D may be TRBD1 or TRBD2 (5 bases each). The germline V and J ends were trimmed by 2 bases and 0 bases, with 11 bases remaining between them. CDR1 and CDR2 (germline): LNHDA, SQIVND (reference sequence). The CDR3 covers 16 residues. The CDR3: CASSITGTLSYNEQFF. CDR3 DNA sequence: TGTGCCAGTAGTATAACCGGGACCCTCTCCTACAATGAGCAGTTCTTC.

In this sample, this clonotype turned up a few times. The chain is built from TRBV4-1 and TRBJ2-5; D might be TRBD1 (5 bases). Trimming removed 4 bases from V and 5 bases from J, with 14 bases in between. The CDR3 covers 14 residues. CDR1 MGHRA and CDR2 YSYEKL come from the germline V gene. Written as DNA, the CDR3 is TGCGCCAGCAGCCGCGAGCAGGGCAGGGAGACCCAGTACTTC. Its translation is CASSREQGRETQYF.

This clonotype occurred a few times. The V call is TRBV4-2, the J call TRBJ2-6; D may be TRBD2 (6 bases). Germline values: CDR1 LGHNA, CDR2 YNFKEQ. The CDR3 runs to 15 residues. V lost 6 bases to trimming and J lost 2 bases, with 11 bases between them. The CDR3 loop is CASRHPGAGANVLTF. The DNA of the CDR3 is TGTGCCAGCAGACATCCGGGGGCTGGGGCCAACGTCCTGACTTTC.

This clonotype has a handful of counts. The rearrangement links TRBV2 to TRBJ2-2; TRBD2 is a possible D gene (5 bases). The CDR3 is 11 amino acids. Germline V gene data show CDR1 as SNHLY and CDR2 as FYNNEI. Deletions cut 8 bases from V and 6 bases from J, with 7 bases between. The CDR3 region is CASGAAGELFF. Here the CDR3 DNA reads TGTGCCAGCGGAGCGGCCGGGGAGCTGTTTTTT.

In this sample, this clonotype turned up once. The rearrangement uses TRBV18 and TRBJ1-1, with 8 bases that match TRBD1. The CDR3 consists of 16 residues. Germline V gene sequence: CDR1 KGHSH, CDR2 LQKENI. V shed 4 bases and J 1 base; nucleotides not matched to a gene: 8. The chain's CDR3 is CASSLGTGLANTEAFF. CDR3 coding DNA: TGTGCCAGCTCACTCGGGACAGGACTGGCGAACACTGAAGCTTTCTTT.

The chain joins TRBV7-2 to TRBJ2-5; 13 bases are a match to TRBD2. Germline CDR1 and CDR2: SGHTA and FQGNSA. The CDR3 sequence is 16 residues long. The J segment lost 5 bases and the V segment lost 5 bases, leaving 8 bases of the junction unmatched. The CDR3 reads CASSRRTSGSLETQYF. The CDR3 coding sequence is TGTGCCAGCAGCCGAAGGACTAGCGGGAGCCTCGAGACCCAGTACTTC.

This chain links TRBV20-1 with TRBJ2-4; TRBD2 agrees at 7 bases. CDR3 length: 13 residues. From germline, CDR1 is DFQATT and CDR2 SNEGSKA (reference sequence). The V segment lost 6 bases and the J segment 15 bases; nucleotides outside the gene matches: 17. CDR3 amino acids: CSAQDSFYSGRYF. The CDR3 bases are TGCAGTGCCCAAGACAGCTTCTATAGCGGGCGGTACTTC.

The rearrangement uses TRBV9 and TRBJ1-5, with D uncertain. Trimming stripped 0 bases from V and 7 bases from J, with 14 bases between. In germline, CDR1 is SGDLS, CDR2 YYNGEE. The CDR3 has 15 residues. CDR3 loop: CASSVATGDGQPQHF. CDR3 bases: TGTGCCAGCAGCGTAGCTACGGGTGACGGCCAGCCCCAGCATTTT.

The genes are TRBV7-2 and TRBJ2-3; tentative D call: TRBD1 (5 bases). CDR3 length: 16 residues. V was cut by 2 bases and J by 0 bases, with 12 bases left in between. CDR1 SGHTA and CDR2 FQGNSA come from the germline V gene. CDR3 in amino acids: CASSLRRASSTDTQYF. DNA of the CDR3: TGTGCCAGCAGCTTACGCAGGGCTTCTAGCACAGATACGCAGTATTTT.

This clonotype was counted a few times. The genes are TRBV6-6 and TRBJ1-2; no firm D call. From germline, CDR1 is MNHNY and CDR2 SVGAGI (reference sequence). This CDR3 has 13 residues. V was shortened by 5 bases and J by 0 bases, with 7 bases between the two germline ends. CDR3 sequence: CASSRAANYGYTF. CDR3 nucleotides: TGTGCCAGCAGTAGGGCAGCTAACTATGGCTACACCTTC.

The chain links TRBV7-2 to TRBJ2-5, with 11 nucleotides matching TRBD2. The J call may not be correct, given that the DNA end is closer to TRBJ2-7. Germline lookup yields CDR1 SGHTA and CDR2 FQGNSA. The CDR3 length is 17 residues. CDR3 DNA: TGTGCCAGCAGCTTAGAGGCTAGCGGGAGGCCCCCCTACGAGCAGTACTTC. Translation: CASSLEASGRPPYEQYF.

This clonotype has a handful of counts. The CDR3 DNA sequence: TGTGCTAGTGCCCCGGGACAGGGAAGGGCAGAGACCCAGTACTTC. Protein sequence: CASAPGQGRAETQYF. V usage is TRBV12-5 and J usage is TRBJ2-5, with TRBD1 matching over 9 bases. Germline values: CDR1 LGHNT, CDR2 FRNRAP. V lost 7 bases and J lost 4; bases outside the gene matches: 10. This CDR3 is built from 15 residues. Full variable domain (missing parts from reference TRBV12-5 and TRBJ2-5): DARVTQTPRHKVTEMGQEVTMRCQPILGHNTVFWYRQTMMQGLELLAYFRNRAPLDDSGMPKDRFSAEMPDATLATLKIQPSEPRDSAVYFCASAPGQGRAETQYFGPGTRLLVL.

This chain uses TRBV20-1 with TRBJ1-2, with a weak D call TRBD1 (6 bases). Germline CDR1 DFQATT, CDR2 SNEGSKA (reference sequence). Deletions cut 0 bases from V and 2 bases from J, with 13 bases between. This CDR3 has 15 amino acids. The chain's CDR3 is CSAREGGLVNYGYTF. In DNA form, the CDR3 reads TGCAGTGCTAGAGAGGGGGGCCTGGTAAACTATGGCTACACCTTC.

This clonotype appeared a single time. J is TRBJ2-1 and V is TRBV28; D gene ambiguous. In germline, CDR1 is MDHEN, CDR2 SYDVKM. V was clipped by 11 bases and J by 1 base, with 15 bases between them. The CDR3 is made up of 14 amino acids. The CDR3 spells CAGGVRISYNEQFF. The DNA for the CDR3 is TGTGCCGGTGGGGTGAGGATTTCCTACAATGAGCAGTTCTTC.

The J gene is TRBJ2-4, the V gene TRBV5-5; D possibly corresponds to TRBD2 (6 bases). The J call may be in error: the DNA end matches TRBJ2-7 better. Germline V gives CDR1 SGHKS, CDR2 YYEKEE (reference sequence). CDR3 length: 14 amino acids. Here the CDR3 reads CASSLFSNGGEQYF. The CDR3 nucleotides read TGTGCCAGCAGCTTATTTTCCAACGGGGGCGAGCAGTACTTC.

V and J are TRBV6-5 and TRBJ1-6, with a possible D match to TRBD1 (5 bases). CDR3 length equals 16 residues. The germline CDR1 and CDR2 sequences are MNHEY and SVGAGI. V was pared by 4 bases and J by 7 bases, with 17 bases between. This chain's CDR3 is CASSFSVNAGNSPLHF. For the CDR3, the DNA is TGTGCCAGCAGTTTCTCTGTCAATGCAGGGAATTCACCCCTCCACTTT.

The V and J genes are TRBV27 and TRBJ2-5; 10 bases align to TRBD2. Trimming took 3 bases from V and 11 from J; bases not matched to a gene: 12. Germline assignment: CDR1 MNHEY and CDR2 SMNVEV (reference sequence). CDR3 length equals 15 residues. The CDR3 reads CASSFAGLAETKQYF. The CDR3 nucleotides are TGTGCCAGCAGTTTTGCTGGACTAGCGGAGACCAAACAGTACTTC.

The chain uses TRBV12-3 or TRBV12-4 and TRBJ1-2; D might be TRBD1 (5 bases). The CDR3 spans 15 residues. V lost 3 bases and J 6 bases, leaving 17 bases between the germline ends. The CDR3 loop is CASSLRPQGLDGYTF. The CDR3, as DNA: TGTGCCAGCAGTTTGAGGCCGCAGGGTCTTGATGGCTACACCTTC.